This entry lists 9 T cell receptor beta chains sequenced from one sample in a study of T-cell reconstitution after alpha-beta-depleted transplantation in children. The TCRbeta library was prepared with unique molecular identifiers. TCRdb reprocessed the PCR reads with MiXCR, giving one entry per CDR3 protein. The sample holds 480,000 or so distinct CDR3 sequences, 10% seen once. The sample was PBMCs, taken before TCRalphabeta/CD19-depleted stem cell transplant. Every receptor here comes from a child aged 2-15 years with inherited bone marrow failure, due to receive a stem cell transplant.

V usage is TRBV15 and J usage is TRBJ2-3; tentative D call: TRBD2 (7 bases). The germline gives CDR1 LNHNV, CDR2 YYDKDF (reference sequence). This CDR3 region has 15 residues. Deletions cut 0 bases from V and 3 bases from J, with 10 bases between. CDR3 sequence: CATSRDGGATDTQYF. In DNA form, the CDR3 reads TGTGCCACCAGCAGAGATGGGGGGGCGACAGATACGCAGTATTTT.

J is TRBJ2-1 and V is TRBV19; D is ambiguous. The CDR3 length is 13 residues. Deletions cut 0 bases from V and 10 bases from J, with 10 bases between. Per the germline V gene, CDR1 is LNHDA and CDR2 is SQIVND (reference sequence). CDR3 sequence reads: CASSIEARAEQFF. The CDR3 nucleotides read TGTGCCAGTAGTATAGAGGCCAGAGCAGAGCAGTTCTTC.

This clonotype was counted many times. The rearrangement joins TRBV30 to TRBJ2-1, with no clear D. The CDR3 is made up of 12 amino acids. The V end lost 1 base, the J end lost 7 bases, and 8 bases lay between the germline ends. Germline V gene sequence: CDR1 GTSNPN, CDR2 SVGIG (reference sequence). The CDR3 DNA is TGTGCCTGGAGTGGGCTGACAAATGAGCAGTTCTTC. Encoded protein: CAWSGLTNEQFF.

This clonotype occurred many times. The rearrangement uses TRBV6-2 or TRBV6-3 and TRBJ2-1, with D possibly being TRBD1 (5 bases). Germline assignment: CDR1 MNHEY and CDR2 SVGEGT. The CDR3 has 13 amino acids. V lost 3 bases and J 6 bases, leaving 9 bases between the germline ends. The CDR3 DNA follows: TGTGCCAGCAGTTATTCCAGGGTCAATGAGCAGTTCTTC. It yields the protein CASSYSRVNEQFF.

For this clonotype: A much larger clone differs by one base, so this may be a read error. The CDR3 does not close with the conserved phenylalanine or tryptophan, likely indicating a read error. The V call is TRBV20-1, the J call TRBJ2-5; 7 bases are a match to TRBD1. From germline, CDR1 is DFQATT and CDR2 SNEGSKA (reference sequence). V shed 6 bases, J shed 0 bases, and the junction held 1 base outside the gene matches. The CDR3 spans 12 residues. The CDR3 DNA reads as TGCAGTGCCACAGGGGACCAAGAGACCCAGTACTCC. Amino acid sequence: CSATGDQETQYS.

This chain connects TRBV5-4 to TRBJ2-3, with a possible D match to TRBD2 (5 bases). The germline CDR1 and CDR2 sequences are SGHNT and YYREEE (reference sequence). Trimming took 0 bases from V and 0 from J, leaving 14 bases between them. The CDR3 spans 17 residues. The CDR3 DNA is TGTGCCAGCAGCTTGGAGGGCATAGCGACTAGCACAGATACGCAGTATTTT. Translated: CASSLEGIATSTDTQYF.

This clonotype came up many times. V and J are TRBV28 and TRBJ1-2; no clear D. Per germline, CDR1 MDHEN and CDR2 SYDVKM. The CDR3 spans 15 residues. Deletions cut 7 bases from V and 2 bases from J, with 17 bases between. The CDR3 bases are TGTGCCAGCATGAGGTCGGGCAGCCTAAACTATGGCTACACCTTC. Amino acids: CASMRSGSLNYGYTF.

This clonotype was detected many times. V and J are TRBV4-3 and TRBJ1-2; a weak D match, TRBD1 (5 bases). CDR1 and CDR2 (germline): LGHNA, YSLEER. This CDR3 is 14 amino acids long. V was pared by 3 bases and J by 5 bases, with 13 bases between. CDR3 bases: TGCGCCAGCAGCCACGAGAGCCAGGGATATGGCTACACCTTC. This sequence encodes CASSHESQGYGYTF.

This clonotype was counted only a few times. Here the CDR3 reads CATSDLASSHNEQFF. CDR3 coding DNA: TGTGCCACCAGTGATTTAGCTAGTAGCCACAATGAGCAGTTCTTC. The chain has TRBV24-1 and TRBJ2-1, with D unresolved. Germline V gene sequence: CDR1 KGHDR, CDR2 SFDVKD. V lost 1 base, J lost 5 bases, and 11 bases lay in between. The CDR3 totals 15 residues.